Each of the 13 T cell receptor beta chains below was sequenced from the same sample in a study of blood T cell repertoires in COVID-19 (dated by TCRdb to the early 2020s). Library preparation employed the immunoSEQ multiplex PCR assay. TCRdb obtained this table from immuneACCESS and retained in-frame rearrangements with V and J assigned. These tables miss some clones; where compared with another copy, unresolved V genes account for less than half of the shortfall, and the remainder is unexplained. In this sample the table shows fewer than 400,000 clones, 80% to 90% of which occur a single time. 10% of the sample lies in the top ten. The sample consisted of PBMCs or T cells enriched from blood (not recorded which). These TCRs come from a woman aged 45-65 years who had recovered from COVID-19.

This chain connects TRBV28 to TRBJ1-2, with 11 bases lining up with TRBD1. This CDR3 contains 14 residues. With V trimmed by 3 bases and J by 7 bases, 4 bases remained unmatched. Germline V CDR1 and CDR2: MDHEN, SYDVKM. CDR3 DNA sequence: TGTGCCAGCAGTTTCGGACAGGGGGCGTTTGGCTACACCTTC. Translated: CASSFGQGAFGYTF.

V and J are TRBV28 and TRBJ1-1, with a tentative D call TRBD1 (5 bases). Germline lookup yields CDR1 MDHEN and CDR2 SYDVKM. V dropped 4 bases and J dropped 1 base, with 13 bases sitting between them. The CDR3 covers 15 residues. CDR3 in amino acids: CASSWDSGGNTEAFF. CDR3 coding DNA: TGTGCCAGCAGTTGGGACTCCGGGGGGAACACTGAAGCTTTCTTT.

The rearrangement links TRBV30 to TRBJ2-7, with D perhaps matching TRBD1 (6 bases). Trimming cost V 8 bases and J 1 base, with 9 bases left between them. Germline lookup yields CDR1 GTSNPN and CDR2 SVGIG (reference sequence). The CDR3 consists of 11 residues. CDR3 sequence: CAAGQSYEQYF. CDR3 coding DNA: TGTGCCGCCGGACAGTCCTACGAGCAGTACTTC.

The gene calls are TRBV4-3 and TRBJ2-1; 9 bases line up with TRBD2. Germline V gives CDR1 LGHNA, CDR2 YSLEER. The CDR3 covers 16 residues. V dropped 0 bases and J dropped 3; count of bases not matched to a gene: 3. CDR3 region: CASSQDAGGNYNEQFF. The DNA of the CDR3 is TGCGCCAGCAGCCAAGATGCGGGGGGGAACTACAATGAGCAGTTCTTC.

The chain uses TRBV11-3 and TRBJ2-3, with D possibly matching TRBD1 (5 bases). Looked up from germline, CDR1 is SGHNT and CDR2 is YENEEA. Trimming removed 5 bases from V and 6 bases from J, with 9 bases in between. CDR3 length: 12 amino acids. The DNA for the CDR3 is TGTGCCAGCAGCCGAGACAGTGATACGCAGTATTTT. It is translated as CASSRDSDTQYF.

This clone was counted a single time. The rearrangement uses TRBV7-2 and TRBJ2-3; no clear D. CDR3 size: 15 residues. With 1 base removed from V and 0 bases from J, the gap between germline ends came to 8 bases. Germline lookup yields CDR1 SGHTA and CDR2 FQGNSA. The CDR3 spells CASSLEPASTDTQYF. The CDR3 coding sequence is TGTGCCAGCAGCTTAGAACCAGCGAGCACAGATACGCAGTATTTT.

The J gene is TRBJ1-5, the V gene TRBV7-2; D remains unclear. CDR1 is SGHTA and CDR2 is FQGNSA in the germline V gene. V was shortened by 1 base and J by 5 bases, with 6 bases between the two germline ends. This CDR3 is built from 13 residues. The CDR3 loop reads CASSLGPDQPQHF. CDR3 bases: TGTGCCAGCAGCTTAGGCCCAGATCAGCCCCAGCATTTT. Filled out from reference TRBV7-2 and TRBJ1-5, the complete variable domain reads GAGVSQSPSNKVTEKGKDVELRCDPISGHTALYWYRQSLGQGLEFLIYFQGNSAPDKSGLPSDRFSAERTGGSVSTLTIQRTQQEDSAVYLCASSLGPDQPQHFGDGTRLSIL.

This chain uses TRBV2 with TRBJ2-3; D is unresolved. The germline V gene has CDR1 SNHLY and CDR2 FYNNEI. The V end lost 7 bases, the J end lost 6 bases, and 20 bases lay between the germline ends. The CDR3 sequence is 15 residues long. The DNA of the CDR3 is TGTGCCAGCACCTCAGGCCGAACCCCTGGGGATACGCAGTATTTT. Protein product: CASTSGRTPGDTQYF.

The chain links TRBV5-1 to TRBJ2-1, with 10 bases identical to TRBD2. Trimming at V came to 5 bases and at J to 0 bases, leaving 8 bases not matched to a gene. Germline V gene sequence: CDR1 SGHRS, CDR2 YFSETQ. This CDR3 has 17 residues. DNA for the CDR3: TGCGCCAGCAGGGCTAGCGGGGGAACTTACTCCTACAATGAGCAGTTCTTC. It is translated as CASRASGGTYSYNEQFF.

This chain links TRBV18 with TRBJ1-1, with 8 bases identical to TRBD1. J was trimmed by 4 bases and V by 0 bases; bases with no gene match: 10. Looked up from germline, CDR1 is KGHSH and CDR2 is LQKENI. The CDR3 is 17 amino acids. DNA of the CDR3: TGTGCCAGCTCACCACCTGTGCAGGGGGCTATAGGCACTGAAGCTTTCTTT. Translated: CASSPPVQGAIGTEAFF.

This clone was observed once. The chain has TRBV7-2 and TRBJ2-2; 11 nucleotides match TRBD2. The germline V gene encodes CDR1 SGHTA and CDR2 FQGNSA. This CDR3 comprises 18 residues. V was pared by 1 base and J by 2 bases, with 6 bases of the junction left unmatched. The CDR3, as DNA: TGTGCCAGCAGCTTAGAAGTAGCGGGGGGGCCCAACACCGGGGAGCTGTTTTTT. It translates to CASSLEVAGGPNTGELFF.

The chain links TRBV7-2 to TRBJ1-6, with 7 bases that match TRBD1. Germline V gives CDR1 SGHTA, CDR2 FQGNSA. The CDR3 length is 18 residues. The V gene end was trimmed by 0 bases and the J gene end by 6 bases; junction bases not matched to a gene: 11. CDR3 region: CASSLAPSTGSVNSPLHF. The CDR3 DNA sequence: TGTGCCAGCAGCTTAGCTCCATCGACAGGGTCTGTTAATTCACCCCTCCACTTT.

The chain joins TRBV7-9 to TRBJ2-3; TRBD1 agrees at 7 bases. The V and J ends lost 3 bases and 1 base, in that order; junction bases with no gene match: 13. The CDR3 extends over 18 amino acids. Germline lookup yields CDR1 SEHNR and CDR2 FQNEAQ (reference sequence). The CDR3 nucleotides are TGTGCCAGCAGCTTCCCAGCTCACCGGGACAGAGGCACAGATACGCAGTATTTT. Translated, it gives CASSFPAHRDRGTDTQYF.